This TCR beta chain was recorded in a study of T-cell memory formation after mild COVID-19. Study overall: Each donor largely had its own TCR clusters. The study, taken as a whole, reports: Clones contracting day 15 to 85 were balanced CD4/CD8; later expanders leaned CD4+. Cross-reactive memory appears to have joined, as suggested by some responding clones showing up in pre-infection memory. The CD4+ clones that contracted clustered mainly within CM and EM, and the CD8+ clones concentrated in EMRA.

A remark on this clonotype: Its antigen is unknown.

TCRdb ran MiXCR on the 5' RACE reads and lists one entry per CDR3 protein. Here the sample spans about 560,000 distinct CDR3 sequences, roughly 22% being singletons. The CDR3 covers 17 residues. J lost 3 bases, V lost 4 bases, and 14 bases had no gene match. The germline V gene has CDR1 MGHDK and CDR2 SYGVNS. This chain uses TRBV25-1 with TRBJ1-1, with 7 bases lining up with TRBD1. Sequences were obtained from PBMCs or a T cell subset sorted from them (not recorded which). This clonotype originated in an adult woman who had mild COVID-19 (a few samples of this study predate the infection). Cell type and time point are not known. The CDR3 DNA reads as TGTGCCAGCAGTGCACCGGACAGGTACGGTCGAGACACTGAAGCTTTCTTT. Its protein is CASSAPDRYGRDTEAFF.